The subject of this entry is one T cell receptor beta chain. Its specificity is not known. The junction differs from germline at one of its ends, possibly a read error. TCRbeta libraries were built with three rounds of nested PCR, modified from ARM-PCR. In TCRdb, the multiplex PCR reads were re-called with MiXCR into one record per CDR3 protein. Of 100,000 to 120,000 distinct CDR3 sequences listed, over 75% are singletons. RNA was extracted from bulk tissue without any cell sorting. The CDR3 is 14 amino acids. Germline V CDR1 and CDR2: LGHNA, YNFKEQ. These data belong to a study of tumor and adjacent non-tumor tissue in lung cancer. Study-level results: Compared with tumor, normal lung showed significantly lower TCR diversity. Higher tumor TCR diversity was associated with shorter survival.

The sequencing input was lung tumor tissue. The chain recombines TRBV4-2 with TRBJ1-5; D is unclear. This TCR derives from a man between 65 and 85 years old with non-small cell lung cancer. This chain's CDR3 is CVSSQAESSQPQHF. CDR3 nucleotides: TGTGTCAGCAGCCAGGCTGAAAGTAGTCAGCCCCAGCATTTT.